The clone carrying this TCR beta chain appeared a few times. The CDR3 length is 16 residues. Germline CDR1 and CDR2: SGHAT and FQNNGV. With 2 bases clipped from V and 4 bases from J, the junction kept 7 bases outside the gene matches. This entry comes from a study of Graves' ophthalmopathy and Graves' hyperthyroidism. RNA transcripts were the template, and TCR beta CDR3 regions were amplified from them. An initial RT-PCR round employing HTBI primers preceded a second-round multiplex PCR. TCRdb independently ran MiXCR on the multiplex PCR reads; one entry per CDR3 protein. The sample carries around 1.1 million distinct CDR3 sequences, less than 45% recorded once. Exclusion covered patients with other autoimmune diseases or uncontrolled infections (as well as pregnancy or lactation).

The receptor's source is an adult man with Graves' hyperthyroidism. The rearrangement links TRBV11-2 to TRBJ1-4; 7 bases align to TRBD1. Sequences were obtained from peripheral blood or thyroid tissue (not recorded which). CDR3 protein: CASSLPRDSLNEKLFF. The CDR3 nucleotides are TGTGCCAGCAGCTTACCCCGGGACAGCCTTAATGAAAAACTGTTTTTT.